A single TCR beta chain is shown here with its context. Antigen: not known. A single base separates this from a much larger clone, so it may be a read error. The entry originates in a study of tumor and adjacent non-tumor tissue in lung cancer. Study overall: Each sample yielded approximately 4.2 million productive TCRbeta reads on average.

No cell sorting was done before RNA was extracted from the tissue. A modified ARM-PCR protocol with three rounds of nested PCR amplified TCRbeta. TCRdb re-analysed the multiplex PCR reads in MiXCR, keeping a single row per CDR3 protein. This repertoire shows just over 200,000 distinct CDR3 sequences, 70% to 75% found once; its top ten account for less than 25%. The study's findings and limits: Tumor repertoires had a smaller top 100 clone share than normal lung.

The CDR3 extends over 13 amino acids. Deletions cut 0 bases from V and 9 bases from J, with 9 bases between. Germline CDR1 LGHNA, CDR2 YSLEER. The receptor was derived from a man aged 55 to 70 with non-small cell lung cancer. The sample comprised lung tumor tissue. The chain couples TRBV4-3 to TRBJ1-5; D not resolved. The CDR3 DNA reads TGCGCCAGCAGCCAAGATTTCAGGCCGCCCCAGCATTTT. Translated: CASSQDFRPPQHF.